These 6 T cell receptor beta chains came from one sample sequenced in a study of CD8 T cells in Susac syndrome. When the RNA was reverse transcribed, random hexamers were used with an input of roughly 0.45 to 1 ug. TCRdb reanalysed the immunoSEQ multiplex PCR reads using MiXCR and keeps one entry per CDR3 protein. The sample records 150,000 to 180,000 distinct CDR3 sequences, approximately 93% being singletons. What was sequenced was CD8+ T cells from PBMCs. These receptors all stem from a human donor with multiple sclerosis.

The chain links TRBV7-9 to TRBJ2-3; no firm D call. The CDR3 totals 15 residues. Per germline, CDR1 SEHNR and CDR2 FQNEAQ (reference sequence). V was clipped by 0 bases and J by 0 bases, with 7 bases between them. The CDR3 sequence is CASSLADKSTDTQYF. The CDR3, as DNA: TGTGCCAGCAGCTTAGCCGACAAGAGCACAGATACGCAGTATTTT.

This clonotype has only a few counts. The rearrangement uses TRBV19 and TRBJ2-7; a weak D match, TRBD2 (5 bases). CDR3 length: 12 residues. Per the germline V gene, CDR1 is LNHDA and CDR2 is SQIVND (reference sequence). V lost 1 base to trimming and J lost 7 bases, with 8 bases between them. Here the CDR3 reads CASSIGSGEQYF. CDR3 nucleotides: TGTGCCAGTAGTATAGGCTCGGGAGAGCAGTACTTC.

The chain is built from TRBV2 and TRBJ2-2; D possibly corresponds to TRBD1 (5 bases). The CDR3 loop spans 14 amino acids. Looked up from germline, CDR1 is SNHLY and CDR2 is FYNNEI. Trimming shortened V by 6 bases and J by 1 base, and 9 bases separated the two germline ends. The chain's CDR3 is CASSPTENTGELFF. DNA of the CDR3: TGTGCCAGCAGCCCGACAGAGAACACCGGGGAGCTGTTTTTT.

This chain joins TRBV7-9 and TRBJ2-2; unclear D gene. The CDR3 has 15 residues. V lost 5 bases, J lost 1 base, and 11 bases lay in between. Germline loops: CDR1 SEHNR, CDR2 FQNEAQ (reference sequence). CDR3 sequence: CASSRVNLNTGELFF. The CDR3 region has the DNA TGTGCCAGCAGCCGGGTTAACCTGAACACCGGGGAGCTGTTTTTT.

The V gene is TRBV7-8, the J gene TRBJ1-6, with D uncertain. The CDR3 spans 14 residues. Trimming cost V 3 bases and J 5 bases, with 8 bases left between them. Germline V lookup: CDR1 SGHVS, CDR2 FQNEAQ. The CDR3 loop reads CASSFGTHNSPLHF. The CDR3, as DNA: TGTGCCAGCAGCTTCGGCACCCATAATTCACCCCTCCACTTT.

V usage is TRBV28 and J usage is TRBJ1-1; 10 bases map to TRBD1. CDR1 is MDHEN, CDR2 SYDVKM, per germline. V was clipped by 6 bases and J by 4 bases; unmatched bases: 2. There are 13 residues in the CDR3. The CDR3 loop reads CASRGDRGTEAFF. The CDR3 region has the DNA TGTGCCAGCAGGGGGGACAGGGGCACTGAAGCTTTCTTT.